Sequencing of this T cell receptor beta chain was carried out in a study of beta chain features in type 1 diabetes. Looking at the study overall: Healthy donors resembled patients in age, gender and cell yields. Whole-study findings and limits: More deletions and fewer insertions at VDJ junctions were found in patients with type 1 diabetes. In cDNA sequencing, cells with high TCR expression could be over-represented.

V was pared by 5 bases and J by 12 bases, with 18 bases between. This CDR3 is built from 13 residues. Germline values: CDR1 SGHTA, CDR2 FQGTGA. Isolated RNA was reverse transcribed in full, so expressed TCRB transcripts were sequenced. Libraries were prepared by immunoSEQ multiplex PCR; TCRdb keeps only in-frame clonotypes and omits some of them. The data hold 970,000 or so clones, with 17% observed a single time. The sample holds a few counts of this clone. No antigen is known for it. The TCR comes from a woman under 30 in good health. The material sequenced was naive CD4+ T cells from blood. V gene TRBV7-3 combines with J gene TRBJ2-3; D is unclear. The CDR3 DNA follows: TGTGCCAGCAGCCCGACTCATTCGCCGACTCAGTATTTT. Translating gives CASSPTHSPTQYF.